Listed here are 9 T cell receptor beta chains from one sample, sequenced in a study of patients and donors after allogeneic stem cell transplantation. One entry per CDR3 protein results from TCRdb running MiXCR on the RT-PCR reads. The repertoire holds 87,000 or so distinct CDR3 sequences, with about 5% as singletons. Source material: blood, either unsorted or a sorted T cell fraction (not recorded which). These receptors came from a human donor who was either an allogeneic HSCT recipient or a stem cell or donor lymphocyte infusion donor (not recorded which). It is not recorded whose cells these are; they may come from a transplant donor.

This clonotype was seen repeatedly, ten times or more. The chain joins TRBV12-3 or TRBV12-4 to TRBJ1-2; D perhaps matches TRBD1 (6 bases). CDR3 length equals 14 residues. Trimming pared 5 bases from V and 4 bases from J, leaving 14 bases between. CDR3 region: CASSRTGTTYGYTF. The CDR3 coding sequence is TGTGCCAGCAGTCGGACCGGGACAACCTATGGCTACACCTTC.

This clonotype came up a few times. The chain has TRBV11-2 and TRBJ2-1; 14 bases agree with TRBD2. Unmatched junction bases numbered 12, after V lost 7 bases and J lost 7 bases. The CDR3 length is 17 residues. Germline CDR1 SGHAT, CDR2 FQNNGV. CDR3 in amino acids: CASKGLAGAFVSNEQFF. DNA for the CDR3: TGTGCCAGCAAGGGACTAGCGGGGGCGTTCGTCTCAAATGAGCAGTTCTTC.

This clonotype has ten or more counts. CDR3: CASSSEGWDRASYNEQFF. CDR3 DNA: TGTGCCAGCAGCTCAGAGGGTTGGGACAGGGCTTCCTACAATGAGCAGTTCTTC. V is TRBV11-1 and J is TRBJ2-1; the match to TRBD1 covers 9 bases. The germline V gene encodes CDR1 SGHAT and CDR2 FQDESV (reference sequence). The CDR3 totals 18 residues. The J segment lost 1 base and the V segment lost 4 bases, leaving 11 bases of the junction unmatched.

The chain has TRBV7-9 and TRBJ1-4, with TRBD1 identical over 7 bases. The germline gives CDR1 SEHNR, CDR2 FQNEAQ (reference sequence). Trimming at V came to 6 bases and at J to 6 bases, leaving 4 bases not matched to a gene. CDR3 length: 13 residues. The CDR3 spells CASRGQSDEKLFF. Here the CDR3 DNA reads TGTGCCAGCAGGGGACAGAGCGATGAAAAACTGTTTTTT.

This clonotype has at least ten counts. The J gene is TRBJ2-7, the V gene TRBV24-1; D not certain. The CDR3 loop spans 13 amino acids. CDR1 is KGHDR and CDR2 is SFDVKD in the germline V gene. V was pared by 4 bases and J by 3 bases, with 9 bases between. The chain's CDR3 is CATSEPPNYEQYF. DNA of the CDR3: TGTGCCACCAGTGAACCTCCAAACTACGAGCAGTACTTC.

The chain has TRBV11-3 and TRBJ2-1, with a possible D match to TRBD2 (6 bases). The V end was cut by 5 bases, the J end by 8 bases, with 10 bases between. This CDR3 has 12 residues. CDR1 and CDR2 from the germline V gene are SGHNT and YENEEA. DNA of the CDR3: TGTGCCAGCAGCCCCGGGGGTGATGAGCAGTTCTTC. Protein product: CASSPGGDEQFF.

This clonotype was found many times. The chain is built from TRBV7-9 and TRBJ1-2; tentatively, D is TRBD1 (5 bases). Germline assignment: CDR1 SEHNR and CDR2 FQNEAQ (reference sequence). CDR3 size: 14 residues. The V and J ends lost 0 bases and 2 bases respectively, with 7 bases between them. CDR3 sequence: CASSLASGNYGYTF. CDR3 bases: TGTGCCAGCAGCTTAGCGTCAGGGAACTATGGCTACACCTTC.

This clonotype was counted a few times. V and J are TRBV6-1 and TRBJ1-5, with D unclear. The CDR3 spans 15 residues. Germline V gene sequence: CDR1 MNHNS, CDR2 SASEGT. V shed 6 bases and J shed 5 bases, with 17 bases lying between them. The CDR3 reads CASSPTPFLDQPQHF. The CDR3, as DNA: TGTGCCAGCAGCCCCACCCCTTTCCTGGATCAGCCCCAGCATTTT.

This clonotype was detected ten times or more. The CDR3 spells CASSIRGGVQQETQYF. CDR3 sequence (DNA): TGTGCCAGTAGTATAAGAGGCGGAGTACAGCAAGAGACCCAGTACTTC. The chain is built from TRBV19 and TRBJ2-5; unclear D gene. Trimming stripped 2 bases from V and 2 bases from J, with 15 bases between. Germline CDR1 reads LNHDA; CDR2 reads SQIVND (reference sequence). The CDR3 is 16 residues long.